This T cell receptor beta chain originates from a study of blood T cell repertoires in COVID-19. Looking at the study overall: COVID-19 samples collected from the United States, Italy and Spain covered acute and convalescent phases. The cDNA or gDNA used as material had been derived from T cells, B-cell-depleted T cells, or PBMCs.

In the source study's methods: Quantification of nucleated cells was approximated via reference gene primer amplification. Measured with immunoSEQ multiplex PCR; TCRdb has only the in-frame clones, and not every one. V and J calls and clone size are those listed in that table; D and trimming were worked out from the DNA. The repertoire has about 52,000 clones, about four fifths of them found once; the top ten carry about 9.9%. In Seattle, patients joined the study during active infection and were tracked longitudinally. Germline values: CDR1 LGHDT, CDR2 YNNKEL (reference sequence). CDR3 length: 14 residues. Trimming cost V 4 bases and J 8 bases, with 17 bases left between them.

The source material was peripheral blood. This sequence originates from a man older than 75 with COVID-19, enrolled during active disease. The chain is built from TRBV3-1 (or the pseudogene TRBV3-2) and TRBJ1-2; D remains unclear. The CDR3 reads CASSPRGNPGGYTF. CDR3 DNA: TGTGCCAGCAGCCCCCGTGGGAACCCGGGGGGCTACACCTTC.